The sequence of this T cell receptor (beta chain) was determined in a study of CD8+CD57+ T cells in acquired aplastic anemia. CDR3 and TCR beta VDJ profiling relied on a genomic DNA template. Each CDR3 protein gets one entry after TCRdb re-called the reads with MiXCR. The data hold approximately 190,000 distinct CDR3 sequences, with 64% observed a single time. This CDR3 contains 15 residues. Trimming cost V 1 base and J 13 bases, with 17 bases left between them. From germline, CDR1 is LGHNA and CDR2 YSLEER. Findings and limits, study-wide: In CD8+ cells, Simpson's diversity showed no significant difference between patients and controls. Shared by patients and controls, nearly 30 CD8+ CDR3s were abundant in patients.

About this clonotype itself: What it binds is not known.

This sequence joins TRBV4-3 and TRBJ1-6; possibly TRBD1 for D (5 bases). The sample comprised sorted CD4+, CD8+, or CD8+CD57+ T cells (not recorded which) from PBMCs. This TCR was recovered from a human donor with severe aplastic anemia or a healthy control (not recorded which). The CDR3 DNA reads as TGCGCCAGCAGCCAAGCATTGCGACTAGACAGCCCCCTCCACTTT. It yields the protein CASSQALRLDSPLHF.